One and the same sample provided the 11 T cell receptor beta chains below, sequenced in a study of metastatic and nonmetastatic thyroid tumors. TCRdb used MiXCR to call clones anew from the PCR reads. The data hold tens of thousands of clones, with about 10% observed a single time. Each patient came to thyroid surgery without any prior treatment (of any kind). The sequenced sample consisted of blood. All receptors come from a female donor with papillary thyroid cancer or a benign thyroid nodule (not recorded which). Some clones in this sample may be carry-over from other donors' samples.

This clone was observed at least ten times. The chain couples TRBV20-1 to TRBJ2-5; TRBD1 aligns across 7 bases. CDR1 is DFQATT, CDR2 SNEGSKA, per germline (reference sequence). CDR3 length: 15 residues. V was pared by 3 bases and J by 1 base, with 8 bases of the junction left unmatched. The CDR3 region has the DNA TGCAGTGCTAGTGGGGTCAGGGGGTTCCAAGAGACCCAGTACTTC. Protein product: CSASGVRGFQETQYF.

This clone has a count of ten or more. CDR3 residues: CSPGLAGGGEQFF. CDR3 nucleotide sequence: TGCAGTCCGGGACTAGCGGGAGGCGGGGAGCAGTTCTTC. This sequence joins TRBV20-1 and TRBJ2-1; TRBD2 matches at 15 bases. The CDR3 length is 13 residues. J was trimmed by 10 bases and V by 8 bases; bases with no gene match: 6. The germline V gene has CDR1 DFQATT and CDR2 SNEGSKA (reference sequence).

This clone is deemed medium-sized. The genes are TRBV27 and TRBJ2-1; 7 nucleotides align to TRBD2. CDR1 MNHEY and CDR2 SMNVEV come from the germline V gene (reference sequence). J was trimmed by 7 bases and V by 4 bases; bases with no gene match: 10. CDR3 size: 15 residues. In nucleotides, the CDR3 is TGTGCCAGCAGTTCTGGACTAGGGCTTGGTAATGAGCAGTTCTTC. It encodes CASSSGLGLGNEQFF.

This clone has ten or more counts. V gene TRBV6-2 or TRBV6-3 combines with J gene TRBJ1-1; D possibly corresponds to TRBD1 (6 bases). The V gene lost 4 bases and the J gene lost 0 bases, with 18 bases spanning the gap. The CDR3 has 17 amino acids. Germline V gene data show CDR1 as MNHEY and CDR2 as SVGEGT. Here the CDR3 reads CASSCEASQGMNTEAFF. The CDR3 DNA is TGTGCCAGCAGTTGCGAAGCCAGTCAGGGGATGAACACTGAAGCTTTCTTT.

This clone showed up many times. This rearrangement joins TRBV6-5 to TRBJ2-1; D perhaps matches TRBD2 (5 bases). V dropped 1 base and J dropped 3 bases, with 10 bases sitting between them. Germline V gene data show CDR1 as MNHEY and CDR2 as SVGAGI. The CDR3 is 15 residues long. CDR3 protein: CASSYLGSDYNEQFF. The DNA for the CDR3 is TGTGCCAGCAGTTACTTGGGTAGCGACTACAATGAGCAGTTCTTC.

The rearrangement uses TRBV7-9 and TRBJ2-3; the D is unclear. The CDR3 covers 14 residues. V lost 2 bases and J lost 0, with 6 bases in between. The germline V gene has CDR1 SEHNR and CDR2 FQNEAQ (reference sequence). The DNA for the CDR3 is TGTGCCAGCAGCTTATGGGGTAGCACAGATACGCAGTATTTT. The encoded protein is CASSLWGSTDTQYF.

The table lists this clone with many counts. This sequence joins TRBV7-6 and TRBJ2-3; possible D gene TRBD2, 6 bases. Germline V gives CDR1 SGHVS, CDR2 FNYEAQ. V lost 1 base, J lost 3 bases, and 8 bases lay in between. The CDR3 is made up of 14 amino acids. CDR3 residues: CASSLETRTDTQYF. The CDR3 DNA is TGTGCCAGCAGCTTAGAGACTAGGACAGATACGCAGTATTTT.

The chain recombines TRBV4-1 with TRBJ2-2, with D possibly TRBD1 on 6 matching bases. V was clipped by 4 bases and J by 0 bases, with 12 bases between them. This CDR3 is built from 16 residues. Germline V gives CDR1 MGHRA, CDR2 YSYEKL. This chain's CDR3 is CASSLTGTTNTGELFF. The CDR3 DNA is TGCGCCAGCAGCCTAACCGGGACAACGAACACCGGGGAGCTGTTTTTT.

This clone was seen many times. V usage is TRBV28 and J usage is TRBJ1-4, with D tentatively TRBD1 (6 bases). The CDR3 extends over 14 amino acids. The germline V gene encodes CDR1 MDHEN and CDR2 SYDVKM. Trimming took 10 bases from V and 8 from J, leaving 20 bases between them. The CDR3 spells CATMKGGPGEKLFF. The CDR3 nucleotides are TGTGCCACTATGAAGGGGGGGCCTGGAGAAAAACTGTTTTTT. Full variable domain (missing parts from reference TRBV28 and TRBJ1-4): DVKVTQSSRYLVKRTGEKVFLECVQDMDHENMFWYRQDPGLGLRLIYFSYDVKMKEKGDIPEGYSVSREKKERFSLILESASTNQTSMYLCATMKGGPGEKLFFGSGTQLSVL.

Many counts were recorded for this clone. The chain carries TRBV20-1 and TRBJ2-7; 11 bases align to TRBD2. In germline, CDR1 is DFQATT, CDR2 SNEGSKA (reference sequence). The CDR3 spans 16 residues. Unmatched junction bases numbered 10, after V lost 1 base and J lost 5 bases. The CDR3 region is CSARVPVTSGSDEQYF. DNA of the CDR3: TGCAGTGCTAGAGTACCAGTCACTAGCGGGAGTGACGAGCAGTACTTC.

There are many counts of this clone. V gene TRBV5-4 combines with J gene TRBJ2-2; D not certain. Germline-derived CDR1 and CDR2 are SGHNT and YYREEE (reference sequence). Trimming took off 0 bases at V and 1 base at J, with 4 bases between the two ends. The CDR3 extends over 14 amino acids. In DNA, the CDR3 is TGTGCCAGCAGCTTGGATCTGAACACCGGGGAGCTGTTTTTT. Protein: CASSLDLNTGELFF. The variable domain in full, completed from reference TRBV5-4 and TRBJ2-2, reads ETGVTQSPTHLIKTRGQQVTLRCSSQSGHNTVSWYQQALGQGPQFIFQYYREEENGRGNFPPRFSGLQFPNYSSELNVNALELDDSALYLCASSLDLNTGELFFGEGSRLTVL.